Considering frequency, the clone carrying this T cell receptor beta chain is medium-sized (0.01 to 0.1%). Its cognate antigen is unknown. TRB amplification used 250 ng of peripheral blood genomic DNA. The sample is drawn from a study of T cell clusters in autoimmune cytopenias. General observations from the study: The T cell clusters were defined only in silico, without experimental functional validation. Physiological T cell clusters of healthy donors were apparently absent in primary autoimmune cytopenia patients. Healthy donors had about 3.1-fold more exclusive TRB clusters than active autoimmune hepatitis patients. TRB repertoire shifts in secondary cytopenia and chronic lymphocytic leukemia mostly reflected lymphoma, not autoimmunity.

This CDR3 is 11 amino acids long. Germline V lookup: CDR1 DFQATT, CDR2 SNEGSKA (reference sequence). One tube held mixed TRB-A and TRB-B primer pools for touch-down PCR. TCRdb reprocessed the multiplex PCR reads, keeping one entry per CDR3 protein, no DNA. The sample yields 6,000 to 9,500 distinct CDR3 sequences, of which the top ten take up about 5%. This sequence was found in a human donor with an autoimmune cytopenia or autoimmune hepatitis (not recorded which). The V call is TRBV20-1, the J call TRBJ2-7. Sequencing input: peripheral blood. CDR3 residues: CSAELSYEQYF.